Listed below are T cell receptor beta chains from one sample, sequenced in a study of shared clonotypes between healthy human individuals. Assay: immunoSEQ multiplex PCR; the TCRdb copy retains only in-frame clones and omits some. The table lists fewer than 3 million clones, roughly 90% of them singletons. The sequenced sample was naive CD4+ T cells from PBMCs. All receptors come from a man younger than 35 in good health. Some clones in this sample may be carry-over from other donors' samples. CDR3s include the opening cysteine and the closing phenylalanine or tryptophan. Each record gives: CDR3 DNA, CDR3 protein, D gene, J gene, clone size, V gene. D genes are given only for firm matches. A clone size is listed for some rows: how often the clone was seen (once, few, many), or a class if it is expanded.

CDR3nt: TGTGCCACCAGCAGAGATCGAACTAGCGGGATGTTGCTGTACTTC; CDR3aa: CATSRDRTSGMLLYF; d_gene: TRBD2; j_gene: TRBJ2-4; abundance: .; v_gene: TRBV15
CDR3nt: TGTGCCAGCGGGGGCCCCTCCTACAATGAGCAGTTCTTC; CDR3aa: CASGGPSYNEQFF; d_gene: .; j_gene: TRBJ2-1; abundance: .; v_gene: TRBV5-4
CDR3nt: TGTGCCAGCAGCCCGGAGGGTAGGAATAATTCACCCCTCCACTTT; CDR3aa: CASSPEGRNNSPLHF; d_gene: .; j_gene: TRBJ1-6; abundance: .; v_gene: TRBV5-8
CDR3nt: TGTGCCAGCAGCACCCAGGGGGGAGGTGAAGCTTTCTTT; CDR3aa: CASSTQGGGEAFF; d_gene: TRBD1; j_gene: TRBJ1-1; abundance: .; v_gene: TRBV28
CDR3nt: TGTGCCAGCAGCGTAGGACTAGCGGGAGTTCGGGAGACCCAGTACTTC; CDR3aa: CASSVGLAGVRETQYF; d_gene: TRBD2; j_gene: TRBJ2-5; abundance: .; v_gene: TRBV9
CDR3nt: TGCGCCAGCAGCTTGGGGACACCTTGGCCCGCTGAAGCTTTCTTT; CDR3aa: CASSLGTPWPAEAFF; d_gene: .; j_gene: TRBJ1-1; abundance: .; v_gene: TRBV5-1
CDR3nt: TGTGCCAGCAGCCCCGCCCGTGGCTCTGGAAACACCATATATTTT; CDR3aa: CASSPARGSGNTIYF; d_gene: .; j_gene: TRBJ1-3; abundance: .; v_gene: TRBV9
CDR3nt: TGTGCCAGCAGTTTAGGCAGGGGGCATAGTGGCTACACCTTC; CDR3aa: CASSLGRGHSGYTF; d_gene: TRBD1; j_gene: TRBJ1-2; abundance: .; v_gene: TRBV28
CDR3nt: TGTGCCAGCAGCTTAGCTAGGACGGTCAACACTGAAGCTTTCTTT; CDR3aa: CASSLARTVNTEAFF; d_gene: .; j_gene: TRBJ1-1; abundance: few; v_gene: TRBV7-2
CDR3nt: TGTGCCAGCAGCTTAGCGTTCGGTCAGGGAAGAGGGGGATCCTACAATGAGCAGTTCTTC; CDR3aa: CASSLAFGQGRGGSYNEQFF; d_gene: .; j_gene: TRBJ2-1; abundance: .; v_gene: TRBV7-2
CDR3nt: TGTGCCAGCAGCCGACTAGCCGCGAACACCGGGGAGCTGTTTTTT; CDR3aa: CASSRLAANTGELFF; d_gene: TRBD2; j_gene: TRBJ2-2; abundance: .; v_gene: TRBV7-9
CDR3nt: TGTGCCAGCAGCCAGGGAGTGACTAATGAAAAACTGTTTTTT; CDR3aa: CASSQGVTNEKLFF; d_gene: .; j_gene: TRBJ1-4; abundance: once; v_gene: TRBV9
CDR3nt: TGCGCCAGCAAGGCGGGAGGGCCGGGGGAGACCCAGTACTTC; CDR3aa: CASKAGGPGETQYF; d_gene: TRBD2; j_gene: TRBJ2-5; abundance: .; v_gene: TRBV5-1
CDR3nt: TGTGCCAGCAGCTTTTACAGGGGTAAGAGGACAGATACGCAGTATTTT; CDR3aa: CASSFYRGKRTDTQYF; d_gene: TRBD1; j_gene: TRBJ2-3; abundance: .; v_gene: TRBV11-3
CDR3nt: TGCGCCAGCAGCTTCGCGGATACGCAGTATTTT; CDR3aa: CASSFADTQYF; d_gene: .; j_gene: TRBJ2-3; abundance: .; v_gene: TRBV5-1
CDR3nt: TGCAGCGTTGATGGGACAGGGTACGAGCAGTACTTC; CDR3aa: CSVDGTGYEQYF; d_gene: TRBD1; j_gene: TRBJ2-7; abundance: .; v_gene: TRBV29-1
CDR3nt: TGTGCCAGTAGTATAAGGGGGCTAGCTTTCTACGAGCAGTACTTC; CDR3aa: CASSIRGLAFYEQYF; d_gene: TRBD1; j_gene: TRBJ2-7; abundance: .; v_gene: TRBV19
CDR3nt: TGTGCCACCAAAACCGCATTTACGGGCGACTATGGCTACACCTTC; CDR3aa: CATKTAFTGDYGYTF; d_gene: .; j_gene: TRBJ1-2; abundance: .; v_gene: TRBV15
CDR3nt: TGTGCCAGCAGCTTAAAATTAGGTGGGAGTGGGAATGAGCAGTTCTTC; CDR3aa: CASSLKLGGSGNEQFF; d_gene: .; j_gene: TRBJ2-1; abundance: few; v_gene: TRBV11-2
CDR3nt: TGTGCCAGTAGTATAGGTGGCAGGGACTATGGCTACACCTTC; CDR3aa: CASSIGGRDYGYTF; d_gene: .; j_gene: TRBJ1-2; abundance: .; v_gene: TRBV19
CDR3nt: TGTGCCAGCAGCGTACGAGCGGGATCCTACAATGAGCAGTTCTTC; CDR3aa: CASSVRAGSYNEQFF; d_gene: TRBD2; j_gene: TRBJ2-1; abundance: few; v_gene: TRBV7-3
CDR3nt: TGTGCCAGCAGACTCATCGGACAGGACCTCTATGGCTACACCTTC; CDR3aa: CASRLIGQDLYGYTF; d_gene: TRBD1; j_gene: TRBJ1-2; abundance: .; v_gene: TRBV28
CDR3nt: TGTGCCAGTAGATACAGGGGCGGGACAGGATCCAACAACTATGGCTACACCTTC; CDR3aa: CASRYRGGTGSNNYGYTF; d_gene: TRBD1; j_gene: TRBJ1-2; abundance: .; v_gene: TRBV19
CDR3nt: TGTGCCAGCAGCGCTGGAGGGAGGGAGAACACTGAAGCTTTCTTT; CDR3aa: CASSAGGRENTEAFF; d_gene: .; j_gene: TRBJ1-1; abundance: .; v_gene: TRBV9
CDR3nt: TGTGCCAGCAGTTTATTACTTCAGCAAGCTAACTATGGCTACACCTTC; CDR3aa: CASSLLLQQANYGYTF; d_gene: .; j_gene: TRBJ1-2; abundance: .; v_gene: TRBV28
CDR3nt: TGTGCCAGCAGCTTAGTAAGGAACACCATATATTTT; CDR3aa: CASSLVRNTIYF; d_gene: .; j_gene: TRBJ1-3; abundance: .; v_gene: TRBV28
CDR3nt: TGTGCCAGCAGCAAAAGAAGCACAGATACGCAGTATTTT; CDR3aa: CASSKRSTDTQYF; d_gene: .; j_gene: TRBJ2-3; abundance: .; v_gene: TRBV7-2
CDR3nt: TGCGCCAGCAGTCAGGGGGATCTCCTCTCTGAAGCTTTCTTT; CDR3aa: CASSQGDLLSEAFF; d_gene: TRBD1; j_gene: TRBJ1-1; abundance: .; v_gene: TRBV5-1
CDR3nt: TGTGCCACCAGCGGCCTACCGGGACTAGCGGGAAAAGATACGCAGTATTTT; CDR3aa: CATSGLPGLAGKDTQYF; d_gene: TRBD2; j_gene: TRBJ2-3; abundance: .; v_gene: TRBV15
CDR3nt: TGTGCCAGCAGCCCCGACCAGCGGAGCTTCTACGAGCAGTACTTC; CDR3aa: CASSPDQRSFYEQYF; d_gene: .; j_gene: TRBJ2-7; abundance: .; v_gene: TRBV4-2
CDR3nt: TGTGCCAGCAGTTTGGTAGCGGCTAAAGAGACCCAGTACTTC; CDR3aa: CASSLVAAKETQYF; d_gene: .; j_gene: TRBJ2-5; abundance: .; v_gene: TRBV28
CDR3nt: TGTGCCAGCAGCTTAGATAGTTCACCCCTCCACTTT; CDR3aa: CASSLDSSPLHF; d_gene: .; j_gene: TRBJ1-6; abundance: .; v_gene: TRBV7-9
CDR3nt: TGCAGTGCTAGAGGAAGGTATGGCTACACCTTC; CDR3aa: CSARGRYGYTF; d_gene: .; j_gene: TRBJ1-2; abundance: once; v_gene: TRBV20-1
CDR3nt: TGTGCCAGCACCCTTCTCCGGGGGCGGGAGCAGGACAATGAGCAGTTCTTC; CDR3aa: CASTLLRGREQDNEQFF; d_gene: .; j_gene: TRBJ2-1; abundance: .; v_gene: TRBV11-1
CDR3nt: TGTGCCAGCAGTCAGGGGGCGGGGAACGATGAGCAGTTCTTC; CDR3aa: CASSQGAGNDEQFF; d_gene: TRBD1; j_gene: TRBJ2-1; abundance: .; v_gene: TRBV7-3
CDR3nt: TGTGCCAGTTCCCCGGGACAGCGGAAAAACTACGAGCAGTACTTC; CDR3aa: CASSPGQRKNYEQYF; d_gene: TRBD1; j_gene: TRBJ2-7; abundance: .; v_gene: TRBV19
CDR3nt: TGTGCCAGCAGCCCGCTTGGCGGGAGGGGATCCTACAATGAGCAGTTCTTC; CDR3aa: CASSPLGGRGSYNEQFF; d_gene: TRBD2; j_gene: TRBJ2-1; abundance: .; v_gene: TRBV7-3
CDR3nt: TGTGCCAGCAGCTTGGAGCCCGGGGTGGGTCCCGGGGAGCTGTTTTTT; CDR3aa: CASSLEPGVGPGELFF; d_gene: .; j_gene: TRBJ2-2; abundance: .; v_gene: TRBV5-4
CDR3nt: TGTGCCAGCAGCGTGGGACAGGGAGTGGCTTTCTTT; CDR3aa: CASSVGQGVAFF; d_gene: TRBD1; j_gene: TRBJ1-1; abundance: .; v_gene: TRBV7-3
CDR3nt: TGCGCCAGCAGCCAAGATATCCGGGGCCTAAGCGGCCAAGAGACCCAGTACTTC; CDR3aa: CASSQDIRGLSGQETQYF; d_gene: .; j_gene: TRBJ2-5; abundance: .; v_gene: TRBV4-1
CDR3nt: TGCGCCAGCAGCCCCGGGACTAGCGGGAGTGAGACCCAGTACTTC; CDR3aa: CASSPGTSGSETQYF; d_gene: TRBD2; j_gene: TRBJ2-5; abundance: .; v_gene: TRBV5-1
CDR3nt: TGTGCCATAACAGGGGGCGCGTCCGGGGAGCTGTTTTTT; CDR3aa: CAITGGASGELFF; d_gene: TRBD1; j_gene: TRBJ2-2; abundance: .; v_gene: TRBV28